A selection of T cell receptor beta chains follows, all from one sample in a study of blood T cells in healthy people across ages. Each CDR3 protein is one row after TCRdb ran MiXCR on the 5' RACE reads. The sample lists fewer than 800,000 distinct CDR3 sequences, approximately 25% seen once, with 8% to 10% in the top ten. These same data were also listed under a study on T cells of mothers and their children.

What was sequenced was blood. These receptors all stem from a boy aged 5-17 years in good health. The CDR3 runs from the conserved cysteine through the conserved F or W. The D gene is left open where the match is weak. Only some rows state a clone size, as once, few, many or a class for expanded clones.

j_gene	abundance	v_gene	d_gene	CDR3nt	CDR3aa
TRBJ2-1	NA	TRBV7-2	NA	TGTGCCAGCAGCCTTAGTGTGGCCCCATTAGGGAATGAGCAGTTCTTC	CASSLSVAPLGNEQFF
TRBJ2-1	NA	TRBV7-2	TRBD1	TGTGCCAGCAGCTCAACCGGGACAGGGGGCAACTATGAGCAGTTCTTC	CASSSTGTGGNYEQFF
TRBJ2-4	NA	TRBV29-1	NA	TGCAGCGTAGTGTCCGGCGGGACAGATCAGTACTTC	CSVVSGGTDQYF
TRBJ2-7	NA	TRBV7-9	NA	TGTGCCAGCAGCCTATCCTCCAGACCTAGCCTACATGCCTACGAGCAGTACTTC	CASSLSSRPSLHAYEQYF
TRBJ1-5	few	TRBV9	NA	TGTGCCAGCAGCCCAGGTGGGACTCACAATCAGCCCCAGCATTTT	CASSPGGTHNQPQHF
TRBJ1-2	NA	TRBV12-3/TRBV12-4	NA	TGTGCCAGCAGCGGTGTTTATTCGGGGGCCCTGGGCTACACCTTC	CASSGVYSGALGYTF
TRBJ2-4	many	TRBV12-3/TRBV12-4	NA	TGTGCCAGCAGTTGGATATTAGAAACCGCCAAAAACATTCAGTACTTC	CASSWILETAKNIQYF
TRBJ2-1	NA	TRBV4-2	TRBD2	TGTGCCAGCAGCCACGCGGGGGGACTAGGGGCCGAAAATGAGCAGTTCTTC	CASSHAGGLGAENEQFF
TRBJ2-1	few	TRBV28	TRBD2	TGTGCTTCATCCGGGACTAGCGTCAAGACGGCCTACAATGAGCAGTTCTTC	CASSGTSVKTAYNEQFF
TRBJ2-7	NA	TRBV5-6	NA	TGTGCCAGCAGCTTGGCCGTGGACGGAATTTACGAGCAGTACTTC	CASSLAVDGIYEQYF
TRBJ2-7	NA	TRBV28	NA	TGTGCCAGCCTGCAAGGCGGCCCGGGAAGGTACGAGCAGTACTTC	CASLQGGPGRYEQYF
TRBJ2-1	NA	TRBV20-1	NA	TGCAGTGCTACCTACCTCGAGGGGGAGTTCTTC	CSATYLEGEFF
TRBJ1-1	NA	TRBV29-1	TRBD1	TGCAGCGAACTGGGACAGATGAACACTGAAGCTTTCTTT	CSELGQMNTEAFF
TRBJ2-5	NA	TRBV6-5	TRBD2	TGTGCCAGCAGTTACTCCAGCACCAGGGTGGGGCTAGCGGGCCAGTACTTC	CASSYSSTRVGLAGQYF
TRBJ2-3	few	TRBV9	NA	TGTGCCAGCAGCGTCAGCGGCGGAGATACGCAGTATTTT	CASSVSGGDTQYF
TRBJ2-7	NA	TRBV7-9	NA	TGTGCCAGCAGCTCAGGAGGGGGGCGGGAATACGAGCAGTACTTC	CASSSGGGREYEQYF
TRBJ2-7	few	TRBV7-2	TRBD1	TGTGCCAGCAGCTTAGTTCGGGACAGGGGACACGAGCAGTACTTC	CASSLVRDRGHEQYF
TRBJ2-1	NA	TRBV4-1	NA	TGCGCCAGCAGTCATATATCCGGGACGGCATACAATGAGCAGTTCTTC	CASSHISGTAYNEQFF
TRBJ2-1	few	TRBV29-1	NA	TGCAGCGTTGCTGAAAGCTCCTACAATGAGCAGTTCTTC	CSVAESSYNEQFF
TRBJ2-1	few	TRBV29-1	NA	TGCAGCGTTGAGGGCCAAAGCTCCTACAATGAGCAGTTCTTC	CSVEGQSSYNEQFF
TRBJ2-1	few	TRBV3-1	TRBD2	TGTGCCAGCAGCCAAGCGAGACTAGCGGGATCCAATGAGCAGTTCTTC	CASSQARLAGSNEQFF
TRBJ2-7	few	TRBV29-1	NA	TGCAGCGCAGGGCAGGGGATCGAGCAGTACTTC	CSAGQGIEQYF
TRBJ2-7	NA	TRBV4-2	NA	TGTGCCAGCAGCCAAGATCGTAGTCCTTACTACGAGCAGTACTTC	CASSQDRSPYYEQYF
TRBJ2-3	few	TRBV20-1	NA	TGCAGTGCCCGGGCCCACCATCTTGACACAGATACGCAGTATTTT	CSARAHHLDTDTQYF
TRBJ2-6	once	TRBV19	NA	TGTGCCAGTAGCCCGAGGAGGGCTGGGGCCAACGTCCTGACTTTC	CASSPRRAGANVLTF
TRBJ1-2	NA	TRBV29-1	NA	TGCAGCGCACGGAGCTGGGGCACAGATAACTATGGCTACACCTTC	CSARSWGTDNYGYTF
TRBJ2-4	few	TRBV13	NA	TGTGCCAGCAGCCCCTGGACAGAAAACATTCAGTACTTC	CASSPWTENIQYF
TRBJ2-5	NA	TRBV12-3/TRBV12-4	NA	TGTGCCAGCAGTGGTCGGGCCTTTCAAGAGACCCAGTACTTC	CASSGRAFQETQYF
TRBJ2-5	NA	TRBV19	NA	TGTGCCAGTAGTATAGGTCCGCAGGGGCAAGAGACCCAGTACTTC	CASSIGPQGQETQYF